Listed here are 21 T cell receptor beta chains from one sample, sequenced in a study of blood T cells in healthy people across ages. The use of a sample-barcoded 5' primer and a J-beta primer mix characterized a second PCR of roughly 7 to 11 cycles. TCRdb reprocessed the 5' RACE reads via MiXCR and lists one record per CDR3 protein. Here the sample spans some 1 million distinct CDR3 sequences, over 35% being singletons. The sequenced sample was blood. Source of these receptors: a woman in her fifties or sixties in good health.

This clonotype was picked up a small number of times. The V and J genes are TRBV20-1 and TRBJ2-7, with 7 bases lining up with TRBD1. This CDR3 is built from 13 residues. V lost 3 bases, J lost 4 bases, and 6 bases stayed unmatched. Germline-derived CDR1 and CDR2 are DFQATT and SNEGSKA (reference sequence). The CDR3, as DNA: TGCAGTGCTAGGGGACAGCCGGGGTACGAGCAGTACTTC. This gives the protein CSARGQPGYEQYF.

This chain uses TRBV27 with TRBJ2-7; D ambiguous. V lost 5 bases and J 3 bases, leaving 8 bases between the germline ends. CDR1 is MNHEY and CDR2 is SMNVEV in the germline V gene (reference sequence). The CDR3 sequence is 12 residues long. This CDR3 reads CASSPSIYEQYF. The CDR3 coding sequence is TGTGCCAGCAGTCCCTCGATCTACGAGCAGTACTTC.

The rearrangement joins TRBV9 to TRBJ2-5, with a possible D match to TRBD1 (5 bases). Germline-derived CDR1 and CDR2 are SGDLS and YYNGEE. The CDR3 length is 13 residues. The V end was cut by 0 bases, the J end by 5 bases, with 8 bases between. As DNA, the CDR3 is TGTGCCAGCAGCGTAGGGGGCTACGAGACCCAGTACTTC. Its protein product is CASSVGGYETQYF.

The V and J genes are TRBV29-1 and TRBJ2-1; D perhaps matches TRBD1 (5 bases). Germline CDR1 and CDR2: SQVTM and ANQGSEA. CDR3 size: 13 residues. V was pared by 1 base and J by 7 bases, with 11 bases between. The DNA for the CDR3 is TGCAGCGTTGAAGTGGGGCCCCGGAATGAGCAGTTCTTC. Translated, it gives CSVEVGPRNEQFF.

The chain joins TRBV6-2 or TRBV6-3 to TRBJ2-4, with D possibly being TRBD2 (6 bases). The length of the CDR3 is 15 residues. V gave up 6 bases and J gave up 0 bases, with 12 bases separating them. The germline gives CDR1 MNHEY, CDR2 SVGEGT. CDR3 amino acids: CASSLALLAKNIQYF. As DNA, the CDR3 is TGTGCCAGCAGCCTAGCGTTACTAGCCAAAAACATTCAGTACTTC.

As to this clonotype: With a much larger clone just one base away, this may be a read error. The V and J genes are TRBV29-1 and TRBJ2-7; D uncertain. Trimming took 5 bases from V and 0 from J, leaving 5 bases between them. The length of the CDR3 is 11 residues. CDR1 is SQVTM, CDR2 ANQGSEA, per germline. CDR3 nucleotide sequence: TGCAGCGTTTGGACCTCCTACGAGCAGTACTTC. Translated, it gives CSVWTSYEQYF.

The gene calls are TRBV12-3 or TRBV12-4 and TRBJ1-5; D is uncertain. This CDR3 is built from 15 residues. V lost 3 bases and J 0 bases, leaving 9 bases between the germline ends. The DNA for the CDR3 is TGTGCCAGCAGTTTCTCAGGAGCTAGCAATCAGCCCCAGCATTTT. Amino acid sequence: CASSFSGASNQPQHF.

V gene TRBV12-3 or TRBV12-4 combines with J gene TRBJ2-7; D is uncertain. V was shortened by 8 bases and J by 5 bases, with 10 bases between the two germline ends. The CDR3 consists of 11 residues. In nucleotides, the CDR3 is TGTGCCAGCCGACTCAGCGACGAGCAGTACTTC. As protein: CASRLSDEQYF.

The chain couples TRBV7-9 to TRBJ2-1; 7 positions match TRBD1. J was trimmed by 9 bases and V by 4 bases; bases with no gene match: 6. The CDR3 extends over 13 amino acids. CDR1 is SEHNR and CDR2 is FQNEAQ in the germline V gene (reference sequence). In nucleotides, the CDR3 is TGTGCCAGCAGCTACACAGGGGAAGGTGAGCAGTTCTTC. It codes for CASSYTGEGEQFF.

This clonotype was counted a few times. The chain joins TRBV6-2 or TRBV6-3 to TRBJ1-5; 9 bases are shared with TRBD1. Trimming removed 6 bases from V and 5 bases from J; junction bases left unmatched: 8. Germline CDR1 is MNHEY and CDR2 is SVGEGT. The CDR3 spans 15 residues. The CDR3 nucleotides read TGTGCCAGCAGACTGACAGGGGGAGGGGATCAGCCCCAGCATTTT. As protein: CASRLTGGGDQPQHF.

The gene calls are TRBV5-1 and TRBJ2-1; D is unresolved. CDR1 is SGHRS and CDR2 is YFSETQ in the germline V gene. V lost 0 bases and J lost 8, with 18 bases in between. The CDR3 is 16 amino acids. The CDR3 coding sequence is TGCGCCAGCAGCTTGGCCATGGGTGTCCTTTGGGATGAGCAGTTCTTC. Translated: CASSLAMGVLWDEQFF.

Regarding this clonotype: The germline gene is not matched at one end of the junction; a read error may be the cause. This chain uses TRBV9 with TRBJ2-3, with D perhaps given as TRBD1 or TRBD2 (5 bases each). Germline-derived CDR1 and CDR2 are SGDLS and YYNGEE. This CDR3 has 15 amino acids. CDR3 bases: TGTGCCGGCAGCGTAGCTAACCCAGGGAGAGATACGCAGTATTTT. Amino acid sequence: CAGSVANPGRDTQYF.

This clonotype appeared a few times. V usage is TRBV29-1 and J usage is TRBJ2-3, with D maybe TRBD1 (5 bases). There are 12 residues in the CDR3. Germline-derived CDR1 and CDR2 are SQVTM and ANQGSEA. V was shortened by 5 bases and J by 2 bases, with 8 bases between the two germline ends. The CDR3 region is CSVFRDTDTQYF. Written as DNA, the CDR3 is TGCAGCGTTTTCAGGGACACAGATACGCAGTATTTT.

This clonotype was seen a few times. The chain has TRBV4-2 and TRBJ2-1; TRBD1 is a possible D gene (5 bases). Trimming shortened V by 0 bases and J by 8 bases, and 11 bases separated the two germline ends. CDR1 and CDR2 from the germline V gene are LGHNA and YNFKEQ. This CDR3 contains 14 residues. CDR3 DNA: TGTGCCAGCAGCCAAGATCCCGGCAGGGATGAGCAGTTCTTC. Protein: CASSQDPGRDEQFF.

The rearrangement joins TRBV12-3 or TRBV12-4 to TRBJ1-4, with D unresolved. The length of the CDR3 is 14 residues. The V and J ends lost 3 bases and 4 bases respectively, with 9 bases between them. The CDR3 DNA is TGTGCCAGCAGTTTTGCCGGGGATAATGAAAAACTGTTTTTT. This codes for CASSFAGDNEKLFF.

The chain recombines TRBV18 with TRBJ2-4, with a tentative D call TRBD1 (5 bases). Trimming removed 6 bases at V and 3 bases at J, with 15 bases between. CDR1 and CDR2 from the germline V gene are KGHSH and LQKENI. There are 15 residues in the CDR3. The CDR3 spells CASSPDQGIKNIQYF. DNA for the CDR3: TGTGCCAGCTCCCCCGACCAGGGAATCAAAAACATTCAGTACTTC.

Comment on this clonotype: A single base separates this from a much larger clone, so it may be a read error. The chain employs TRBV10-3 and TRBJ2-5; D is ambiguous. CDR1 is ENHRY and CDR2 is SYGVKD in the germline V gene. The CDR3 totals 12 residues. CDR3 bases: TGTGCCATTAGTGAGACTCCGGAGACCCAGTACTTC. Residues: CAISETPETQYF.

The table lists this clonotype with a few counts. The chain has TRBV10-3 and TRBJ2-5, with D perhaps TRBD1 (6 bases). V was clipped by 3 bases and J by 5 bases, with 19 bases between them. The CDR3 length is 16 residues. Germline V gene lookup returns CDR1 ENHRY and CDR2 SYGVKD. Here the CDR3 reads CAISDFAGDLRETQYF. The CDR3 region has the DNA TGTGCCATCAGTGATTTCGCAGGGGATTTGAGGGAGACCCAGTACTTC.

V usage is TRBV6-5 and J usage is TRBJ2-7; D is perhaps TRBD1 or TRBD2 (5 bases each). CDR1 and CDR2 from the germline V gene are MNHEY and SVGAGI. There are 14 residues in the CDR3. Trimming removed 4 bases from V and 9 bases from J, with 19 bases in between. The CDR3 DNA reads TGTGCCAGCAGTTCCCCGACCGAGGGGATGGGGCAGTACTTC. It specifies CASSSPTEGMGQYF.

This chain uses TRBV24-1 with TRBJ2-3; TRBD2 matches 13 bases. Germline CDR1 is KGHDR and CDR2 is SFDVKD. The CDR3 totals 17 residues. V trimming: 2 bases; J trimming: 2 bases; junction bases outside the gene matches: 3. For the CDR3, the DNA is TGTGCCACCAGTGATTGGGGACTAGCGGGATCCACAGATACGCAGTATTTT. It is translated as CATSDWGLAGSTDTQYF.

The rearrangement joins TRBV6-6 to TRBJ1-2; TRBD1 is a possible D gene (6 bases). Germline CDR1 reads MNHNY; CDR2 reads SVGAGI (reference sequence). V dropped 4 bases and J dropped 2 bases, with 11 bases sitting between them. CDR3 length: 14 amino acids. The CDR3 sequence is CASSSQGLNYGYTF. CDR3 DNA: TGTGCCAGCAGTTCCCAGGGGTTAAACTATGGCTACACCTTC.